This entry lists 16 T cell receptor beta chains sequenced from one sample in a study of CD8 T cells in ankylosing spondylitis. A single record per CDR3 protein comes from TCRdb applying MiXCR to the 5' RACE reads. Of roughly 250,000 distinct CDR3 sequences detected, over 8.5% appear once; the ten largest clones hold nearly 7%. The sequencing input was blood, either unsorted or a sorted T cell fraction (not recorded which). Every receptor here comes from a male donor with ankylosing spondylitis or in good health (not recorded which).

This clonotype was seen a few times. The V and J genes are TRBV4-3 and TRBJ1-1, with 8 positions matching TRBD1. The CDR3 runs to 16 residues. J gave up 11 bases and V 0 bases, and 14 bases lay outside the gene matches. Germline V gene lookup returns CDR1 LGHNA and CDR2 YSLEER. The CDR3 sequence is CASSQDRPYAGGAAFF. The CDR3 nucleotides are TGCGCCAGCAGCCAAGATCGCCCCTACGCAGGGGGCGCGGCTTTCTTT.

This clonotype was observed at least ten times. The gene calls are TRBV4-2 and TRBJ1-1; D is ambiguous. The CDR3 covers 16 residues. Germline loops: CDR1 LGHNA, CDR2 YNFKEQ. V dropped 4 bases and J dropped 5 bases, with 20 bases sitting between them. The CDR3 DNA sequence: TGTGCCAGCAGCCGAATGGGGTCCCGACAAGAGACTGAAGCTTTCTTT. Protein: CASSRMGSRQETEAFF.

This clonotype was seen many times. This sequence joins TRBV12-3 or TRBV12-4 and TRBJ1-2; 10 nucleotides line up with TRBD1. The J segment lost 4 bases and the V segment lost 8 bases, leaving 10 bases of the junction unmatched. The CDR3 covers 15 residues. This CDR3 is CASATGTGVGYGYTF. The CDR3 DNA follows: TGTGCCAGCGCCACCGGGACAGGGGTGGGCTATGGCTACACCTTC.

Points on this clonotype: A much larger clone lies one base from this, so it may be a read error. The V and J genes are TRBV12-3 or TRBV12-4 and TRBJ2-1; D not certain. The CDR3 has 12 residues. This CDR3 is CASSPLGNDQFF. CDR3 sequence (DNA): TGTGCCAGCAGCCCCCTAGGCAATGATCAGTTCTTC.

The chain couples TRBV5-5 to TRBJ2-7, with TRBD2 matching 12 bases. Trimming cost V 3 bases and J 2 bases; bases outside gene matches: 9. The CDR3 loop spans 17 amino acids. CDR1 and CDR2 (germline): SGHKS, YYEKEE (reference sequence). The CDR3 DNA follows: TGTGCCAGCAGCTGGGGGACTAGCGGGCCCTCAACCTACGAGCAGTACTTC. Encoded protein: CASSWGTSGPSTYEQYF.

This clonotype was recorded at least ten times. V is TRBV20-1 and J is TRBJ2-7; 12 bases agree with TRBD2. The V gene end was trimmed by 0 bases and the J gene end by 6 bases; junction bases not matched to a gene: 6. Per germline, CDR1 DFQATT and CDR2 SNEGSKA (reference sequence). The CDR3 contains 15 residues. The DNA for the CDR3 is TGCAGTGCTAGAGATCTAAGACTAGCGGGAGTCGAGCAGTACTTC. Its translation: CSARDLRLAGVEQYF.

This clonotype occurred many times. The rearrangement uses TRBV3-1 and TRBJ2-5; D ambiguous. The ends were cut back, 0 bases at V and 1 base at J, with 6 bases in the middle. This CDR3 contains 14 residues. From germline, CDR1 is LGHDT and CDR2 YNNKEL (reference sequence). The CDR3 nucleotides are TGTGCCAGCAGCCAAGAAATCGGCCAAGAGACCCAGTACTTC. It translates to CASSQEIGQETQYF.

This clonotype came up many times. This sequence joins TRBV6-2 or TRBV6-3 and TRBJ2-3; 7 bases line up with TRBD2. The germline V gene encodes CDR1 MNHEY and CDR2 SVGEGT. Trimming at V came to 5 bases and at J to 3 bases, leaving 11 bases not matched to a gene. The CDR3 runs to 16 residues. CDR3 region: CASSHSRDGGTDTQYF. In DNA, the CDR3 is TGTGCCAGCAGTCATTCCCGGGACGGGGGGACAGATACGCAGTATTTT.

Ten or more counts support this clonotype. The chain has TRBV5-8 and TRBJ2-7; D is ambiguous. The V gene lost 0 bases and the J gene lost 7 bases, with 11 bases spanning the gap. Germline values: CDR1 SGHTS, CDR2 YDEGEE. The CDR3 totals 13 residues. CDR3: CASSLGALGEQYF. The CDR3 DNA sequence: TGTGCCAGCAGCTTGGGGGCGTTGGGGGAGCAGTACTTC.

This clonotype was picked up a small number of times. The chain couples TRBV10-3 to TRBJ1-4; D is unclear. Between the trimmed V and J ends, which lost 0 bases and 5 bases, there was a span of 10 bases. The CDR3 consists of 15 residues. Germline CDR1 reads ENHRY; CDR2 reads SYGVKD. The CDR3 sequence: CAISESDGPNEKLFF. For the CDR3, the DNA is TGTGCCATCAGTGAGTCGGACGGACCAAATGAAAAACTGTTTTTT.

This clonotype was seen more than once but under ten times. CDR3 loop: CASSLVGGYGYTF. For the CDR3, the DNA is TGTGCCAGCAGTTTGGTAGGGGGCTATGGCTACACCTTC. This rearrangement joins TRBV27 to TRBJ1-2; D is perhaps TRBD1 (6 bases). This CDR3 comprises 13 residues. Germline CDR1 and CDR2: MNHEY and SMNVEV (reference sequence). The V gene lost 3 bases and the J gene lost 4 bases, with 9 bases spanning the gap.

This clonotype showed up many times. The chain combines TRBV5-1 with TRBJ2-7, with 7 bases aligning to TRBD1. Trimming cost V 4 bases and J 5 bases; bases outside gene matches: 9. The CDR3 covers 14 residues. The V gene's germline CDR1 is SGHRS and CDR2 YFSETQ. The chain's CDR3 is CASSRDRVHHEQYF. The CDR3 nucleotides are TGCGCCAGCAGCCGAGACAGGGTCCACCACGAGCAGTACTTC. Supplemented by reference TRBV5-1 and TRBJ2-7, the full variable domain reads KAGVTQTPRYLIKTRGQQVTLSCSPISGHRSVSWYQQTPGQGLQFLFEYFSETQRNKGNFPGRFSGRQFSNSRSEMNVSTLELGDSALYLCASSRDRVHHEQYFGPGTRLTVT.

This clonotype was detected many times. The chain couples TRBV20-1 to TRBJ2-3; D is perhaps TRBD2 (8 bases). V was clipped by 1 base and J by 3 bases, with 14 bases between them. Germline V gene sequence: CDR1 DFQATT, CDR2 SNEGSKA (reference sequence). The CDR3 consists of 15 residues. The CDR3 sequence is CSARVLAGQTDTQYF. DNA of the CDR3: TGCAGTGCTAGAGTCTTAGCGGGACAGACAGATACGCAGTATTTT.

This chain links TRBV7-9 with TRBJ1-2, with 8 bases fitting TRBD1. The V and J ends lost 4 bases and 4 bases, in that order; junction bases with no gene match: 8. Per germline, CDR1 SEHNR and CDR2 FQNEAQ (reference sequence). This CDR3 region has 15 residues. The CDR3 is CASSSPDRGAYGYTF. As DNA, the CDR3 is TGTGCCAGCAGCTCCCCAGACAGGGGAGCCTATGGCTACACCTTC. The complete variable domain, with remaining parts taken from reference TRBV7-9 and TRBJ1-2, reads DTGVSQNPRHKITKRGQNVTFRCDPISEHNRLYWYRQTLGQGPEFLTYFQNEAQLEKSRLLSDRFSAERPKGSFSTLEIQRTEQGDSAMYLCASSSPDRGAYGYTFGSGTRLTVV.

This clonotype was picked up many times. V usage is TRBV7-2 and J usage is TRBJ2-1, with D hard to call. With 1 base removed from V and 4 bases from J, the gap between germline ends came to 11 bases. Germline-derived CDR1 and CDR2 are SGHTA and FQGNSA. The CDR3 is made up of 15 amino acids. The CDR3 DNA reads as TGTGCCAGCAGCTTAGGGCGGATAGGTTACAATGAGCAGTTCTTC. This encodes CASSLGRIGYNEQFF.

This clonotype was seen ten or more times. V gene TRBV7-2 combines with J gene TRBJ2-1, with D unresolved. The V gene lost 0 bases and the J gene lost 10 bases, with 10 bases spanning the gap. This CDR3 comprises 13 residues. CDR1 is SGHTA, CDR2 FQGNSA, per germline. CDR3 region: CASSLAPSLEQFF. As DNA, the CDR3 is TGTGCCAGCAGCTTAGCCCCGTCCTTAGAGCAGTTCTTC.